These 14 T cell receptor beta chains originate from one sample sequenced in a study of blood T cells in healthy people across ages. For the second PCR, which ran for about 6 to 12 cycles, a sample-barcoded 5' primer and a J-beta primer mix were used. TCRdb passed the 5' RACE reads through MiXCR, listing each CDR3 protein once. The sample contains hundreds of thousands of distinct CDR3 sequences, 45% to 55% of which appear only once. Material for sequencing was blood. These receptors all come from an elderly man in good health.

This clonotype appeared a few times. The J gene is TRBJ1-5, the V gene TRBV5-6, with 10 bases aligning to TRBD1. Trimming removed 3 bases from V and 6 bases from J; junction bases left unmatched: 9. Per germline, CDR1 SGHDT and CDR2 YYEEEE. The CDR3 sequence is 16 residues long. CDR3 nucleotides: TGTGCCAGCAGCTACTTCGGGACAGGGGATGGTCAGCCCCAGCATTTT. It specifies CASSYFGTGDGQPQHF.

The V gene is TRBV20-1, the J gene TRBJ2-3, with TRBD2 matching 7 bases. The CDR3 contains 15 residues. V lost 2 bases and J lost 2; bases outside the gene matches: 7. Germline lookup yields CDR1 DFQATT and CDR2 SNEGSKA (reference sequence). In nucleotides, the CDR3 is TGCAGTGCTAGACCCAGCGGGACGTACACAGATACGCAGTATTTT. Translated: CSARPSGTYTDTQYF.

The chain has TRBV20-1 and TRBJ1-4, with D maybe TRBD1 (5 bases). Germline lookup yields CDR1 DFQATT and CDR2 SNEGSKA (reference sequence). The CDR3 is made up of 14 amino acids. V was cut by 5 bases and J by 5 bases, with 15 bases left in between. This chain's CDR3 is CSAYRWGENEKLFF. The DNA for the CDR3 is TGCAGTGCTTACCGTTGGGGGGAAAATGAAAAACTGTTTTTT.

In this sample, this clonotype turned up a few times. This chain joins TRBV5-5 and TRBJ2-1, with D perhaps TRBD1 or TRBD2 (6 bases each). Germline V gives CDR1 SGHKS, CDR2 YYEKEE (reference sequence). V lost 4 bases and J lost 2, with 19 bases in between. The length of the CDR3 is 17 residues. The DNA for the CDR3 is TGTGCCAGCAGCGTGGGGGGCGGGGCGGAAGCCTACAATGAGCAGTTCTTC. The encoded protein is CASSVGGGAEAYNEQFF.

This chain links TRBV20-1 with TRBJ2-7, with D unclear. The CDR3 has 13 amino acids. V was pared by 1 base and J by 1 base, with 8 bases between. Germline V gene data show CDR1 as DFQATT and CDR2 as SNEGSKA (reference sequence). The CDR3 reads CSARGPRSYEQYF. CDR3 nucleotides: TGCAGTGCTAGAGGCCCCCGATCCTACGAGCAGTACTTC.

The table lists this clonotype with a count of one. Sequence at one end of the junction differs from germline and may be a read error. The chain uses TRBV28 and TRBJ2-5, with 9 bases that match TRBD2. Per germline, CDR1 MDHEN and CDR2 SYDVKM. The CDR3 length is 16 residues. The CDR3: CASGLAAGGPDETQYF. Here the CDR3 DNA reads TGTGCCAGCGGTTTGGCGGCGGGAGGGCCCGATGAGACCCAGTACTTC.

The chain has TRBV4-3 and TRBJ1-2; a weak D match, TRBD1 (6 bases). Germline V gene sequence: CDR1 LGHNA, CDR2 YSLEER. V dropped 0 bases and J dropped 3 bases, with 11 bases sitting between them. The CDR3 sequence is 15 residues long. For the CDR3, the DNA is TGCGCCAGCAGCCAAGACGGGGGCAGGCACTATGGCTACACCTTC. Translating gives CASSQDGGRHYGYTF.

The table lists this clonotype with a few counts. This rearrangement joins TRBV5-1 to TRBJ2-7; 8 bases fit TRBD1. V was pared by 0 bases and J by 4 bases, with 12 bases of the junction left unmatched. The CDR3 is 17 residues long. The germline gives CDR1 SGHRS, CDR2 YFSETQ. In DNA form, the CDR3 reads TGCGCCAGCAGCTTGGCCTTATCACACAGGGGGAGTTACGAGCAGTACTTC. This gives the protein CASSLALSHRGSYEQYF. The full variable domain, with the rest looked up from reference TRBV5-1 and TRBJ2-7, is KAGVTQTPRYLIKTRGQQVTLSCSPISGHRSVSWYQQTPGQGLQFLFEYFSETQRNKGNFPGRFSGRQFSNSRSEMNVSTLELGDSALYLCASSLALSHRGSYEQYFGPGTRLTVT.

This clonotype was detected a few times. The chain employs TRBV4-3 and TRBJ1-2; TRBD1 matches at 7 bases. V dropped 3 bases and J dropped 1; count of bases not matched to a gene: 8. The CDR3 has 16 residues. In germline, CDR1 is LGHNA, CDR2 YSLEER. The DNA for the CDR3 is TGCGCCAGCAGCCAGGAGACAGGGATCGTTAACTATGGCTACACCTTC. Amino acids: CASSQETGIVNYGYTF.

This chain joins TRBV20-1 and TRBJ2-5; 8 bases are a match to TRBD2. The trim removed 3 bases at V and 5 bases at J, leaving 14 bases unmatched. The CDR3 length is 16 residues. Germline loops: CDR1 DFQATT, CDR2 SNEGSKA (reference sequence). Here the CDR3 reads CSARRLAGPAGETQYF. CDR3 in DNA: TGCAGTGCTAGGCGCCTAGCGGGCCCTGCGGGGGAGACCCAGTACTTC.

This clonotype has more than one count but fewer than ten. The gene calls are TRBV6-5 and TRBJ1-1; D remains unclear. Between the trimmed V and J ends, which lost 6 bases and 1 base, there was a span of 15 bases. The CDR3 loop spans 15 amino acids. Per the germline V gene, CDR1 is MNHEY and CDR2 is SVGAGI. CDR3 nucleotides: TGTGCCAGCAGCCTCACTGTGACACAGAACACTGAAGCTTTCTTT. This encodes CASSLTVTQNTEAFF.

This clonotype has more than one count but fewer than ten. The V call is TRBV20-1, the J call TRBJ2-7, with TRBD2 identical over 10 bases. V lost 0 bases to trimming and J lost 6 bases; unmatched junction nucleotides: 11. This CDR3 spans 16 amino acids. CDR1 and CDR2 (germline): DFQATT, SNEGSKA (reference sequence). The CDR3 region is CSARDPGLAERGEQYF. CDR3 nucleotides: TGCAGTGCTAGAGATCCAGGACTAGCGGAACGGGGCGAGCAGTACTTC.

This clonotype was counted at least ten times. V usage is TRBV6-5 and J usage is TRBJ1-1; tentative D call: TRBD1 (6 bases). Trimming pared 4 bases from V and 3 bases from J, leaving 9 bases between. The CDR3 is 13 residues long. CDR1 and CDR2 (germline): MNHEY, SVGAGI. CDR3 in DNA: TGTGCCAGCAGTTTCCACAGGGACACTGAAGCTTTCTTT. Its protein product is CASSFHRDTEAFF.

The rearrangement joins TRBV20-1 to TRBJ2-5; 8 nucleotides line up with TRBD1. V was clipped by 5 bases and J by 5 bases; unmatched bases: 4. Germline lookup yields CDR1 DFQATT and CDR2 SNEGSKA (reference sequence). The CDR3 length is 12 residues. CDR3 bases: TGCAGTGCTGTCGGACAGGGTGAGACCCAGTACTTC. Its protein product is CSAVGQGETQYF.